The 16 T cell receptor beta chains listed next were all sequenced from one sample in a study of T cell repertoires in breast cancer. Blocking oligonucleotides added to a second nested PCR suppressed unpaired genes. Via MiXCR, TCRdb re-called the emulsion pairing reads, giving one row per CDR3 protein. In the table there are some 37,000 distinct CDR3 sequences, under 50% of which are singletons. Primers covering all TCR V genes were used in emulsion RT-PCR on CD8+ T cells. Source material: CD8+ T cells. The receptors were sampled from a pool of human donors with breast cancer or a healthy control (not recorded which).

This CDR3 reads CASSLSGDSGETQYF. CDR3 bases: TGCGCCAGCAGCTTGAGCGGGGACAGCGGGGAGACCCAGTACTTC. The chain recombines TRBV5-1 with TRBJ2-5; the D call may be TRBD1 or TRBD2 (7 bases each). Germline CDR1 SGHRS, CDR2 YFSETQ. The length of the CDR3 is 15 residues. Trimming shortened V by 1 base and J by 5 bases, and 15 bases separated the two germline ends.

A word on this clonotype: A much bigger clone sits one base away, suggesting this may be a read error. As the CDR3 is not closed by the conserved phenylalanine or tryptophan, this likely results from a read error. DNA of the CDR3: TGTGCCAGCAGTCCCACCCAGGACAGGGTTTATGGCTACACCGTC. This codes for CASSPTQDRVYGYTV. The chain employs TRBV27 and TRBJ1-2; 8 bases align to TRBD1. The trim removed 5 bases at V and 5 bases at J, leaving 10 bases unmatched. The CDR3 totals 15 residues. CDR1 and CDR2 (germline): MNHEY, SMNVEV (reference sequence).

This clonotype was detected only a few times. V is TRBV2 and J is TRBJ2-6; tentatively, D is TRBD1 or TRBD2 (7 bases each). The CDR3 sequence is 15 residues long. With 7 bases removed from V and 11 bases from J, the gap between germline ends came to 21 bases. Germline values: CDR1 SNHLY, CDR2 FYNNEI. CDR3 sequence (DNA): TGTGCCAGCAATTCCCTGGCCGGGGGGACAGACGTCCTGACTTTC. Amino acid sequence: CASNSLAGGTDVLTF.

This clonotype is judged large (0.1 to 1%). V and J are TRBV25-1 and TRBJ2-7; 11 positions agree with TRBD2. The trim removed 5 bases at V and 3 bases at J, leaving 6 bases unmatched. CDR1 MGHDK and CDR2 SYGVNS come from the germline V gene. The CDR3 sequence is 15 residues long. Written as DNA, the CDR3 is TGTGCCAGCAGTCGGTTAGGACTAGCGGGCTACGAGCAGTACTTC. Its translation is CASSRLGLAGYEQYF.

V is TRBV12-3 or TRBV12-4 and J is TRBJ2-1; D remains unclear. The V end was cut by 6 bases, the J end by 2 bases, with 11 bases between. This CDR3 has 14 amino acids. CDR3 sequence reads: CASSLDEAYNEQFF. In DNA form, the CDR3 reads TGTGCCAGCAGCCTTGACGAGGCCTACAATGAGCAGTTCTTC.

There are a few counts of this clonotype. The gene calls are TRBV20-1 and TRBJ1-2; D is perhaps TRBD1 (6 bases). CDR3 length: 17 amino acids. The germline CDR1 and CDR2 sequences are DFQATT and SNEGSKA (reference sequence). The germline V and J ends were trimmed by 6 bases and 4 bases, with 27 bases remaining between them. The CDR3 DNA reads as TGCAGTGCCCTAACTTGGGACAATAAGATTGTAGGCTATGGCTACACCTTC. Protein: CSALTWDNKIVGYGYTF.

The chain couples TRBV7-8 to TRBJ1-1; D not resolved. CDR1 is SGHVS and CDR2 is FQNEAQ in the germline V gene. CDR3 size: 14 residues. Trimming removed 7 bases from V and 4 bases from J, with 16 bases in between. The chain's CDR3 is CASIDRSPGTEAFF. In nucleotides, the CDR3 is TGTGCCAGCATCGATAGGTCCCCGGGCACTGAAGCTTTCTTT.

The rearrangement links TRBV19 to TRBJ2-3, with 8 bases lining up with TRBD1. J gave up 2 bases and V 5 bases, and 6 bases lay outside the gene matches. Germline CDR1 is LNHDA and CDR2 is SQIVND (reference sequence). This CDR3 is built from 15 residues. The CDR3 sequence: CASSSGQVVTDTQYF. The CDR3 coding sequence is TGTGCCAGTAGTTCGGGACAGGTAGTCACAGATACGCAGTATTTT.

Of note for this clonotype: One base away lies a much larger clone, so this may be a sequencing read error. This chain's CDR3 is CRASNRGPVLSYTF. CDR3 sequence (DNA): TGCAGGGCTAGTAACAGGGGGCCGGTCCTCAGCTACACCTTC. The chain carries TRBV20-1 and TRBJ1-2; 9 bases map to TRBD1. The CDR3 is 14 residues long. CDR1 and CDR2 from the germline V gene are DFQATT and SNEGSKA (reference sequence).

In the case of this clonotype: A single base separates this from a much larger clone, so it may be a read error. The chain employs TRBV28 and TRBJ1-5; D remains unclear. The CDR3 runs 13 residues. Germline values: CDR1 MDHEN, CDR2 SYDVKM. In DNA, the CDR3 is TGTGCCAGCAGTTCTACCGACAATCAGCCCCAGCGTTTT. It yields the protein CASSSTDNQPQRF.

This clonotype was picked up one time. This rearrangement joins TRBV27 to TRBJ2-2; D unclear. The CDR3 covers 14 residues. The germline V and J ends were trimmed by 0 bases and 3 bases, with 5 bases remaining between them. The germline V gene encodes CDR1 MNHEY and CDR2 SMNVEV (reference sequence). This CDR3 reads CASSLSGHTGELFF. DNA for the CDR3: TGTGCCAGCAGTTTATCGGGTCACACCGGGGAGCTGTTTTTT.

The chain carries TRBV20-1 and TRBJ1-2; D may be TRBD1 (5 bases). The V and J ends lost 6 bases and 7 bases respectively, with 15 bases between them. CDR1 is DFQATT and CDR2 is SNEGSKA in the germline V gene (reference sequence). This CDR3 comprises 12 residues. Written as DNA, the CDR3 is TGCAGTGCCCCCGGGGCAACGGGTGGCTACACCTTC. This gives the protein CSAPGATGGYTF.

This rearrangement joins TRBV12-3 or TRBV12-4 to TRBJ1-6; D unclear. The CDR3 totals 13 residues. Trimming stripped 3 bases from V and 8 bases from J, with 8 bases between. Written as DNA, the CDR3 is TGTGCCAGCAGTTTTGGTGTGGATTCACCCCTCCACTTT. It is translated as CASSFGVDSPLHF.

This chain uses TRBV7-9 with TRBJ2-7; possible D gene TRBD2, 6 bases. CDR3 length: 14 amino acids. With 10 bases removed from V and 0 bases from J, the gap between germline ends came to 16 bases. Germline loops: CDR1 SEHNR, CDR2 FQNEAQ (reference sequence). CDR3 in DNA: TGTGCCACCCAGGGACGGGGGAGCTCCTACGAGCAGTACTTC. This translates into CATQGRGSSYEQYF.

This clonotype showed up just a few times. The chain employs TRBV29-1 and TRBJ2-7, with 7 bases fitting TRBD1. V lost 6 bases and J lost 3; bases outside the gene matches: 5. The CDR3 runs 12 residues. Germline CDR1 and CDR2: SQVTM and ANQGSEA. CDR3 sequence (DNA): TGCAGCGTGACAGGGATTAGCTACGAGCAGTACTTC. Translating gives CSVTGISYEQYF.

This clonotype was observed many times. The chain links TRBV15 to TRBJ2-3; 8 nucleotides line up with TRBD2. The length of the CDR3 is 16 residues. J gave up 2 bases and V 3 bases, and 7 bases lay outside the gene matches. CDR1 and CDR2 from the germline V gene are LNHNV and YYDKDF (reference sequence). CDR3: CATSRRTSGNTDTQYF. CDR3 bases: TGTGCCACCAGCAGGAGAACTAGCGGTAACACAGATACGCAGTATTTT.